This T cell receptor (beta chain) was captured in a study of breast tumors, draining lymph nodes, adjacent tissues. TCRdb analysed the multiplex PCR reads with MiXCR anew, one entry per CDR3 protein. The table lists some 66,000 distinct CDR3 sequences, 57% of them singletons. The V end was cut by 3 bases, the J end by 4 bases, with 7 bases between. CDR3 length: 13 residues. On this clonotype itself: What it binds is not known. The CDR3 ends on some other residue instead of the conserved phenylalanine or tryptophan, so this is likely a read error.

Findings and limits, study-wide: Tumor T cell lymph node origin was a supported hypothesis, not proven. Tumor and nontumor repertoires were significantly more similar in luminal-like than in basal-like breast cancer. Tumor repertoires ranked between lymph nodes and nontumor tissue in diversity, with V and J gene preferences. Findings are consistent with lymph node origin and intratumoral expansion of most tumor T cells.

The chain couples TRBV12-3 or TRBV12-4 to TRBJ1-5; D is possibly TRBD1 (5 bases). The material sequenced was breast tumor tissue. The receptor was isolated from a female donor with breast cancer. Some clones in this sample may be carry-over from other donors' samples. The CDR3 DNA is TGTGCCAGCAGTTTGCAGGGTAATCAGCCCCAGCATGTG. Translation gives CASSLQGNQPQHV.